This T cell receptor (beta chain) was recorded in a study of blood T cell repertoires in COVID-19. Study information: Whether acute or convalescent, the COVID-19 samples came from the United States, Italy and Spain. In each case, the material was cDNA or gDNA derived from T cells, B-cell-depleted T cells, or PBMCs.

Per the authors' pipeline: Scientists estimated how many nucleated cells there were by amplifying reference gene primers. Sequenced by immunoSEQ multiplex PCR; TCRdb stores in-frame clones only, minus some. V and J calls and clone size are copied from that table; D and trimming were computed from the DNA. The table shows about 200,000 clones, with approximately 91% occurring only once. Germline values: CDR1 SEHNR, CDR2 FQNEAQ (reference sequence). The CDR3 has 14 amino acids. The V and J ends lost 5 bases and 3 bases, in that order; junction bases with no gene match: 3. Sequencing was carried out using peripheral blood. V usage is TRBV7-9 and J usage is TRBJ1-3; 8 bases fit TRBD1. The sequence derives from a man aged 18 to 35 with active or convalescent COVID-19. CDR3 in amino acids: CASSPTGDGNTIYF. The CDR3, as DNA: TGTGCCAGCAGCCCGACAGGGGATGGAAACACCATATATTTT.